The 30 T cell receptor beta chains below were found in one sample sequenced in a study of T cell responses to AZD1222 COVID-19 vaccine. The method was immunoSEQ multiplex PCR; TCRdb's version includes in-frame clones alone and lacks a portion of them. The sample yields about 140,000 clones, about 92% seen once. The material sequenced was peripheral blood, taken on day 0 of AZD1222 vaccination. The receptors were gathered from an adult in good health.

This clone appeared a single time. This chain links TRBV7-9 with TRBJ1-5; TRBD1 is a possible D gene (5 bases). This CDR3 is built from 14 residues. The ends were cut back, 5 bases at V and 0 bases at J, with 8 bases in the middle. Germline assignment: CDR1 SEHNR and CDR2 FQNEAQ (reference sequence). The CDR3 loop is CASSPQDSNQPQHF. The CDR3 region has the DNA TGTGCCAGCAGCCCACAGGATAGCAATCAGCCCCAGCATTTT. The full variable domain, with the rest looked up from reference TRBV7-9 and TRBJ1-5, is DTGVSQNPRHKITKRGQNVTFRCDPISEHNRLYWYRQTLGQGPEFLTYFQNEAQLEKSRLLSDRFSAERPKGSFSTLEIQRTEQGDSAMYLCASSPQDSNQPQHFGDGTRLSIL.

The V call is TRBV28, the J call TRBJ2-3; a possible D gene is TRBD1 (5 bases). The CDR3 consists of 16 residues. Deletions cut 3 bases from V and 4 bases from J, with 17 bases between. The germline gives CDR1 MDHEN, CDR2 SYDVKM. The CDR3, as DNA: TGTGCCAGCAGTTTTAACCTTTGGGGCAAGGCAGATACGCAGTATTTT. It specifies CASSFNLWGKADTQYF.

The V gene is TRBV3-1 (or the pseudogene TRBV3-2), the J gene TRBJ2-7; 7 bases fit TRBD1. Germline V gives CDR1 LGHDT, CDR2 YNNKEL (reference sequence). Trimming removed 2 bases from V and 5 bases from J; junction bases left unmatched: 9. The CDR3 loop spans 15 amino acids. The chain's CDR3 is CASSQTGQNRHEQYF. The CDR3 bases are TGTGCCAGCAGCCAAACGGGACAGAATCGTCACGAGCAGTACTTC.

This chain joins TRBV13 and TRBJ1-3; D ambiguous. CDR3 length: 15 amino acids. Trimming removed 0 bases from V and 4 bases from J, with 10 bases in between. Germline V lookup: CDR1 PRHDT, CDR2 FYEKMQ (reference sequence). For the CDR3, the DNA is TGTGCCAGCAGCTTAGGTGGATTAGAGGGAAACACCATATATTTT. This codes for CASSLGGLEGNTIYF. Looking up the rest from reference TRBV13 and TRBJ1-3 gives the full variable domain: AAGVIQSPRHLIKEKRETATLKCYPIPRHDTVYWYQQGPGQDPQFLISFYEKMQSDKGSIPDRFSAQQFSDYHSELNMSSLELGDSALYFCASSLGGLEGNTIYFGEGSWLTVV.

This chain links TRBV12-3 or TRBV12-4 with TRBJ1-5; D call uncertain. V was clipped by 3 bases and J by 5 bases, with 8 bases between them. The CDR3 has 13 residues. DNA for the CDR3: TGTGCCAGCAGTTTGGAGGGTGATCAGCCCCAGCATTTT. This translates into CASSLEGDQPQHF.

The CDR3 loop is CASSYDWGNYGYTF. CDR3 coding DNA: TGTGCCAGCAGTTACGATTGGGGGAACTATGGCTACACCTTC. The V gene is TRBV6-5, the J gene TRBJ1-2, with TRBD1 as a possible D gene (5 bases). Trimming pared 2 bases from V and 2 bases from J, leaving 9 bases between. The CDR3 totals 14 residues. Looked up from germline, CDR1 is MNHEY and CDR2 is SVGAGI.

The chain links TRBV2 to TRBJ1-2, with TRBD1 identical over 7 bases. CDR1 and CDR2 from the germline V gene are SNHLY and FYNNEI. The CDR3 loop spans 15 amino acids. With V trimmed by 6 bases and J by 2 bases, 9 bases remained unmatched. The CDR3 coding sequence is TGTGCCAGCAGCTACGAACCGACAGGGAACTATGGCTACACCTTC. This sequence encodes CASSYEPTGNYGYTF.

V usage is TRBV11-1 and J usage is TRBJ2-5, with D perhaps matching TRBD1 or TRBD2 (5 bases each). The germline gives CDR1 SGHAT, CDR2 FQDESV (reference sequence). Trimming took off 1 base at V and 1 base at J, with 10 bases between the two ends. The CDR3 consists of 15 residues. This CDR3 reads CASSLDTGPQETQYF. CDR3 sequence (DNA): TGTGCCAGCAGCTTAGATACGGGACCCCAAGAGACCCAGTACTTC.

The rearrangement joins TRBV6-6 to TRBJ1-2; 10 bases are a match to TRBD1. With 6 bases clipped from V and 6 bases from J, the junction kept 7 bases outside the gene matches. Germline values: CDR1 MNHNY, CDR2 SVGAGI (reference sequence). This CDR3 spans 14 amino acids. The CDR3 loop reads CASRGTGDGHGYTF. In DNA form, the CDR3 reads TGTGCCAGCAGAGGGACAGGGGACGGGCATGGCTACACCTTC.

This clone was picked up one time. The gene calls are TRBV5-6 and TRBJ1-2, with TRBD1 matching over 11 bases. The CDR3 is 15 residues long. The germline V gene encodes CDR1 SGHDT and CDR2 YYEEEE. Trimming took 0 bases from V and 2 from J; bases not matched to a gene: 0. CDR3 DNA sequence: TGTGCCAGCAGCTTGGGGGACAGGGGGAACTATGGCTACACCTTC. Its protein product is CASSLGDRGNYGYTF.

DNA for the CDR3: TGCGCCAGCAGCTTGTCCAGTAAACTTTCCGACGAGCAGTACTTC. It yields the protein CASSLSSKLSDEQYF. V gene TRBV5-1 combines with J gene TRBJ2-7, with D unresolved. Trimming shortened V by 1 base and J by 5 bases, and 16 bases separated the two germline ends. CDR3 length equals 15 residues. CDR1 and CDR2 (germline): SGHRS, YFSETQ. The full variable domain, rest sourced from reference TRBV5-1 and TRBJ2-7, is KAGVTQTPRYLIKTRGQQVTLSCSPISGHRSVSWYQQTPGQGLQFLFEYFSETQRNKGNFPGRFSGRQFSNSRSEMNVSTLELGDSALYLCASSLSSKLSDEQYFGPGTRLTVT.

In this sample, this clone turned up once. Other nucleotide sequences from this sample produce the same CDR3. The V call is TRBV7-9, the J call TRBJ2-7, with D unclear. Between the trimmed V and J ends, which lost 1 base and 6 bases, there was a span of 7 bases. The CDR3 runs 12 residues. Germline CDR1 SEHNR, CDR2 FQNEAQ (reference sequence). The CDR3 loop is CASSLGGSEQYF. CDR3 in DNA: TGTGCCAGCAGCTTAGGGGGAAGCGAGCAGTACTTC.

V and J are TRBV30 and TRBJ1-6; tentatively, D is TRBD1 (6 bases). The CDR3 extends over 12 amino acids. CDR1 is GTSNPN, CDR2 SVGIG, per germline (reference sequence). Trimming took off 2 bases at V and 9 bases at J, with 8 bases between the two ends. As DNA, the CDR3 is TGTGCCTGGAGTTCAGGGGTTTCACCCCTCCACTTT. It encodes CAWSSGVSPLHF.

This chain uses TRBV3-1 (or the pseudogene TRBV3-2) with TRBJ1-6; TRBD1 agrees at 11 bases. Germline-derived CDR1 and CDR2 are LGHDT and YNNKEL (reference sequence). The CDR3 extends over 18 amino acids. V shed 2 bases, J shed 8 bases, and the junction held 11 bases outside the gene matches. This CDR3 is CASSQLGQGGLLYSPLHF. CDR3 coding DNA: TGTGCCAGCAGCCAATTGGGACAGGGGGGTCTTTTATATTCACCCCTCCACTTT.

The J gene is TRBJ1-1, the V gene TRBV6-5; tentative D call: TRBD1 (5 bases). The V end lost 10 bases, the J end lost 0 bases, and 15 bases lay between the germline ends. In germline, CDR1 is MNHEY, CDR2 SVGAGI. This CDR3 has 14 amino acids. The CDR3 protein is CANRPSVVNTEAFF. Written as DNA, the CDR3 is TGTGCCAACAGGCCCAGCGTCGTGAACACTGAAGCTTTCTTT.

This sequence joins TRBV19 and TRBJ2-6, with D tentatively TRBD2 (6 bases). Germline V gene sequence: CDR1 LNHDA, CDR2 SQIVND (reference sequence). The CDR3 length is 15 residues. V lost 5 bases and J 2 bases, leaving 10 bases between the germline ends. The CDR3 region has the DNA TGTGCCAGTAGTCGGAGGGAAACTGGGGCCAACGTCCTGACTTTC. It codes for CASSRRETGANVLTF.

The J gene is TRBJ1-1, the V gene TRBV29-1; D gene unclear. The CDR3 is made up of 12 amino acids. Trimming took 8 bases from V and 0 from J, leaving 10 bases between them. Germline V gene lookup returns CDR1 SQVTM and CDR2 ANQGSEA. This CDR3 reads CSTSGLNTEAFF. In nucleotides, the CDR3 is TGCAGCACATCGGGCCTGAACACTGAAGCTTTCTTT.

The V gene is TRBV28, the J gene TRBJ1-1; TRBD1 is a possible D gene (5 bases). V lost 0 bases and J lost 5, with 10 bases in between. CDR3 length: 14 residues. The germline V gene encodes CDR1 MDHEN and CDR2 SYDVKM. CDR3 in DNA: TGTGCCAGCAGTTTATGGGCAGGGAGGACTGAAGCTTTCTTT. Translating it yields CASSLWAGRTEAFF.

J is TRBJ2-1 and V is TRBV7-2; D gene ambiguous. This CDR3 has 15 residues. Deletions cut 6 bases from V and 8 bases from J, with 20 bases between. Germline CDR1 reads SGHTA; CDR2 reads FQGNSA. CDR3 in amino acids: CASRPGRSRKYEQFF. The CDR3 DNA reads as TGTGCCAGCAGACCCGGCCGGAGTAGGAAGTATGAGCAGTTCTTC.

The CDR3: CASSGNYGYTF. Here the CDR3 DNA reads TGTGCCAGCAGCGGAAACTATGGCTACACCTTC. The chain carries TRBV11-1 and TRBJ1-2; D remains unclear. Per germline, CDR1 SGHAT and CDR2 FQDESV (reference sequence). The CDR3 has 11 residues. Trimming took off 5 bases at V and 2 bases at J, with 3 bases between the two ends.

The table lists this clone with a few counts. J is TRBJ1-5 and V is TRBV6-5, with 8 positions matching TRBD1. CDR3 length: 13 residues. With V trimmed by 5 bases and J by 7 bases, 4 bases remained unmatched. Germline CDR1 is MNHEY and CDR2 is SVGAGI. The CDR3 DNA sequence: TGTGCCAGCAGTACAGGGGACAGGCAGCCCCAGCATTTT. Its translation is CASSTGDRQPQHF.

V and J are TRBV2 and TRBJ2-7, with 9 bases aligning to TRBD2. V lost 2 bases to trimming and J lost 6 bases; unmatched junction nucleotides: 8. CDR3 length: 15 residues. The germline V gene has CDR1 SNHLY and CDR2 FYNNEI. CDR3 coding DNA: TGTGCCAGCAGTGAACTCGGCGGGGGGGCCCTCGAGCAGTACTTC. Translation: CASSELGGGALEQYF.

V and J are TRBV11-1 and TRBJ1-1; possibly TRBD1 for D (5 bases). CDR1 SGHAT and CDR2 FQDESV come from the germline V gene (reference sequence). V was pared by 5 bases and J by 0 bases, with 16 bases between. The CDR3 is made up of 16 amino acids. Here the CDR3 reads CASSQRAGTVNTEAFF. CDR3 sequence (DNA): TGTGCCAGCAGCCAACGGGCCGGGACGGTGAACACTGAAGCTTTCTTT.

This clone was seen just once. This chain connects TRBV7-9 to TRBJ2-2; 8 nucleotides agree with TRBD1. The CDR3 extends over 16 amino acids. Trimming at V came to 5 bases and at J to 4 bases, leaving 9 bases not matched to a gene. Germline V gives CDR1 SEHNR, CDR2 FQNEAQ (reference sequence). Here the CDR3 reads CASSPRTGSGTGELFF. CDR3 nucleotide sequence: TGTGCCAGCAGCCCCCGGACAGGGTCGGGCACCGGGGAGCTGTTTTTT.

The CDR3 loop reads CASSLPGSYGYTF. The CDR3 DNA sequence: TGTGCCAGCAGCCTCCCGGGATCCTATGGCTACACCTTC. The genes are TRBV12-3 or TRBV12-4 and TRBJ1-2, with D unresolved. V was pared by 6 bases and J by 4 bases, with 12 bases between. This CDR3 contains 13 residues.

V is TRBV11-3 and J is TRBJ1-3, with D perhaps matching TRBD1 (6 bases). The ends were cut back, 4 bases at V and 0 bases at J, with 13 bases in the middle. This CDR3 is built from 16 residues. Germline V gene sequence: CDR1 SGHNT, CDR2 YENEEA. The CDR3 loop is CASSCRGPYSGNTIYF. CDR3 nucleotide sequence: TGTGCCAGCAGCTGCCGGGGGCCCTACTCTGGAAACACCATATATTTT.

The chain is built from TRBV4-1 and TRBJ2-7; possible D gene TRBD1, 6 bases. Germline loops: CDR1 MGHRA, CDR2 YSYEKL. This CDR3 has 16 residues. Trimming cost V 0 bases and J 3 bases, with 15 bases left between them. The CDR3 is CASSQESGHPNYEQYF. The CDR3 nucleotides are TGCGCCAGCAGCCAAGAATCGGGACATCCGAACTACGAGCAGTACTTC.

V usage is TRBV2 and J usage is TRBJ2-6; unclear D gene. The V end was cut by 10 bases, the J end by 1 base, with 8 bases between. Germline V gene sequence: CDR1 SNHLY, CDR2 FYNNEI. CDR3 length: 13 amino acids. The CDR3 here is CATGLSGANVLTF. The CDR3 nucleotides are TGTGCCACCGGGCTGTCTGGGGCCAACGTCCTGACTTTC.

The chain uses TRBV6-5 and TRBJ2-7; 9 positions agree with TRBD1. Germline V lookup: CDR1 MNHEY, CDR2 SVGAGI. The CDR3 runs to 16 residues. V trimming: 2 bases; J trimming: 6 bases; junction bases outside the gene matches: 11. For the CDR3, the DNA is TGTGCCAGCAGTTACACGATGAGGACAGGGGCACGCGAGCAGTACTTC. Translation: CASSYTMRTGAREQYF.

This sequence joins TRBV30 and TRBJ2-7, with D possibly matching TRBD1 (6 bases). CDR1 is GTSNPN, CDR2 SVGIG, per germline (reference sequence). V lost 2 bases and J lost 6, with 11 bases in between. The length of the CDR3 is 12 residues. CDR3 residues: CAWSPGTSEQYF. CDR3 coding DNA: TGTGCCTGGAGTCCAGGGACAAGCGAGCAGTACTTC.